One sample yielded the 13 T cell receptor beta chains listed below, sequenced in a study of blood T cell repertoires in COVID-19. The data were produced by immunoSEQ multiplex PCR, yet TCRdb's version contains in-frame clones alone and is incomplete. The sample lists approximately 490,000 clones, 87% occurring once. The sample was PBMCs or T cells enriched from blood (not recorded which). The receptors stem from a woman younger than 35 who had recovered from COVID-19.

This chain links TRBV30 with TRBJ2-3, with 9 bases aligning to TRBD2. The CDR3 runs 17 residues. V was clipped by 3 bases and J by 7 bases; unmatched bases: 17. CDR1 and CDR2 (germline): GTSNPN, SVGIG (reference sequence). CDR3 in DNA: TGTGCCTGGAGCCTCGTAGGCGGGGGGGCTTTAGGAAATACGCAGTATTTT. This codes for CAWSLVGGGALGNTQYF.

The J gene is TRBJ1-1, the V gene TRBV29-1; 7 bases align to TRBD1. The CDR3 loop spans 12 amino acids. V trimming: 7 bases; J trimming: 8 bases; junction bases outside the gene matches: 10. Germline V lookup: CDR1 SQVTM, CDR2 ANQGSEA. CDR3: CSAGPSDREAFF. The CDR3 bases are TGCAGCGCGGGGCCCTCGGACAGGGAAGCTTTCTTT.

This chain uses TRBV2 with TRBJ1-1; TRBD1 agrees at 8 bases. The germline V gene has CDR1 SNHLY and CDR2 FYNNEI. The V segment lost 8 bases and the J segment 4 bases; nucleotides outside the gene matches: 3. The CDR3 is 12 residues long. CDR3 nucleotides: TGTGCCAGCGAACAGGGGGGCACTGAAGCTTTCTTT. This codes for CASEQGGTEAFF.

The chain has TRBV30 and TRBJ1-3; the D is unclear. Trimming removed 7 bases at V and 0 bases at J, with 7 bases between. Looked up from germline, CDR1 is GTSNPN and CDR2 is SVGIG (reference sequence). This CDR3 contains 12 residues. CDR3 sequence reads: CALQFSGNTIYF. The CDR3 coding sequence is TGTGCCTTACAGTTCTCTGGAAACACCATATATTTT.

The gene calls are TRBV27 and TRBJ1-1; the D is unclear. Germline V gene lookup returns CDR1 MNHEY and CDR2 SMNVEV (reference sequence). Trimming took off 2 bases at V and 5 bases at J, with 12 bases between the two ends. The CDR3 length is 14 residues. The chain's CDR3 is CASSLREGWTEAFF. CDR3 in DNA: TGTGCCAGCAGTTTACGGGAGGGATGGACTGAAGCTTTCTTT.

J is TRBJ2-1 and V is TRBV24-1; tentatively, D is TRBD1 (5 bases). This CDR3 spans 18 amino acids. Per germline, CDR1 KGHDR and CDR2 SFDVKD. Trimming stripped 2 bases from V and 2 bases from J, with 18 bases between. This chain's CDR3 is CATSDSRQPPYPYNEQFF. CDR3 sequence (DNA): TGTGCCACCAGTGATTCCCGACAGCCCCCATACCCCTACAATGAGCAGTTCTTC.

The rearrangement links TRBV11-1 to TRBJ2-3, with TRBD2 matching 8 bases. CDR1 SGHAT and CDR2 FQDESV come from the germline V gene (reference sequence). The V segment lost 5 bases and the J segment 3 bases; nucleotides outside the gene matches: 7. This CDR3 is 15 amino acids long. CDR3 amino acids: CASSPGGGITDTQYF. The CDR3 region has the DNA TGTGCCAGCAGCCCGGGGGGGGGCATAACAGATACGCAGTATTTT.

This sequence joins TRBV28 and TRBJ1-1; TRBD1 aligns across 8 bases. This CDR3 has 15 amino acids. The germline V gene encodes CDR1 MDHEN and CDR2 SYDVKM. Losses at the gene ends were 5 bases for V and 0 bases for J; bases not matched to a gene: 5. The CDR3: CASSARGRLNTEAFF. CDR3 coding DNA: TGTGCCAGCAGTGCCAGGGGGCGCTTGAACACTGAAGCTTTCTTT.

The chain employs TRBV12-3 or TRBV12-4 and TRBJ1-2; 7 bases agree with TRBD1. Trimming removed 6 bases from V and 8 bases from J; junction bases left unmatched: 6. This CDR3 is 12 amino acids long. CDR3 nucleotide sequence: TGTGCCAGCAGCCTCGACAGGGACGGCTACACCTTC. Translation gives CASSLDRDGYTF.

The chain has TRBV20-1 and TRBJ1-2, with unresolved D. The V end lost 6 bases, the J end lost 2 bases, and 7 bases lay between the germline ends. CDR1 and CDR2 (germline): DFQATT, SNEGSKA (reference sequence). CDR3 length equals 11 residues. CDR3 amino acids: CSAAINYGYTF. In nucleotides, the CDR3 is TGCAGTGCGGCCATAAACTATGGCTACACCTTC.

The chain carries TRBV5-1 and TRBJ2-1, with 9 nucleotides matching TRBD2. The germline CDR1 and CDR2 sequences are SGHRS and YFSETQ. The trim removed 7 bases at V and 7 bases at J, leaving 12 bases unmatched. The CDR3 is 15 amino acids. The CDR3 nucleotides read TGCGCCAGCGGCGATCTAGCGGGGCGGCCTAATGAGCAGTTCTTC. Translation gives CASGDLAGRPNEQFF.

V is TRBV6-5 and J is TRBJ2-7; perhaps TRBD2 as D (6 bases). Germline V gives CDR1 MNHEY, CDR2 SVGAGI. This CDR3 has 14 amino acids. The V and J ends lost 0 bases and 7 bases respectively, with 13 bases between them. The chain's CDR3 is CASSYSRMGREQYF. CDR3 coding DNA: TGTGCCAGCAGTTACTCCCGAATGGGGAGGGAGCAGTACTTC.

This chain uses TRBV27 with TRBJ1-2; 7 positions agree with TRBD1. The germline CDR1 and CDR2 sequences are MNHEY and SMNVEV (reference sequence). The CDR3 totals 13 residues. V lost 5 bases and J lost 3; bases outside the gene matches: 3. This CDR3 reads CASSRTGDYGYTF. The CDR3 coding sequence is TGTGCCAGCAGTCGGACAGGAGACTATGGCTACACCTTC.